Each of the 24 T cell receptor beta chains below was sequenced from the same sample in a study of T-cell reconstitution after alpha-beta-depleted transplantation in children. Unique molecular identifiers featured in how the TCRbeta library was prepared. TCRdb re-called the PCR reads with MiXCR, one entry per CDR3 protein. Of about 580,000 distinct CDR3 sequences in the sample, about 23% are singletons; the top ten hold roughly 14%. The sequenced sample was PBMCs, mostly from graft donor cells, obtained 360 days after TCRalphabeta/CD19-depleted stem cell transplant. These receptors came from a boy younger than two who had a stem cell transplant for acute myeloid leukemia, so the T cells may come from the graft donor.

The chain uses TRBV20-1 and TRBJ2-6, with no clear D. Germline V lookup: CDR1 DFQATT, CDR2 SNEGSKA (reference sequence). The CDR3 sequence is 15 residues long. Deletions cut 1 base from V and 0 bases from J, with 7 bases between. CDR3 protein: CSARASPSGANVLTF. CDR3 DNA: TGCAGTGCTAGAGCCTCCCCCTCTGGGGCCAACGTCCTGACTTTC.

The CDR3 nucleotides are TGCGCCAGCAGCTTGGAGGGTTGGCGGGACAATGAGCAGTTCTTC. Translated: CASSLEGWRDNEQFF. The J gene is TRBJ2-1, the V gene TRBV5-1; D is perhaps TRBD2 (5 bases). The V gene's germline CDR1 is SGHRS and CDR2 YFSETQ. This CDR3 region has 15 residues. With 0 bases removed from V and 5 bases from J, the gap between germline ends came to 12 bases.

This chain uses TRBV12-3 or TRBV12-4 with TRBJ2-3; D might be TRBD2 (6 bases). V dropped 3 bases and J dropped 0 bases, with 13 bases sitting between them. This CDR3 spans 16 amino acids. The CDR3 is CASSLTGGLSTDTQYF. The CDR3 coding sequence is TGTGCCAGCAGTTTGACCGGAGGGTTAAGCACAGATACGCAGTATTTT.

This clonotype was recorded a few times. The rearrangement uses TRBV20-1 and TRBJ2-7, with D possibly being TRBD1 or TRBD2 (6 bases each). The V gene lost 6 bases and the J gene lost 3 bases, with 15 bases spanning the gap. CDR1 and CDR2 from the germline V gene are DFQATT and SNEGSKA (reference sequence). The CDR3 sequence is 13 residues long. CDR3 sequence (DNA): TGCAGTGCCCTGGAGGGACATCTCTACGAGCAGTACTTC. Translation: CSALEGHLYEQYF.

Only one count was recorded for this clonotype. This may arise from a read error, as a much more abundant clone is one base away. This likely comes from a read error, as the CDR3 has no conserved phenylalanine or tryptophan at its end. The chain is built from TRBV11-2 and TRBJ1-3; D gene uncertain. The CDR3 is 16 amino acids. Germline V gene lookup returns CDR1 SGHAT and CDR2 FQNNGV. V lost 1 base and J lost 0, with 10 bases in between. The CDR3 is CASSLGTRPSGNTIYI. DNA of the CDR3: TGTGCCAGCAGCTTAGGGACGCGTCCCTCTGGAAACACCATATATATT.

This clonotype was found many times. This rearrangement joins TRBV5-1 to TRBJ2-1; D may correspond to TRBD1 or TRBD2 (5 bases each). Germline assignment: CDR1 SGHRS and CDR2 YFSETQ. Deletions cut 0 bases from V and 0 bases from J, with 13 bases between. CDR3 size: 17 residues. Written as DNA, the CDR3 is TGCGCCAGCAGCTTGGAATCGGGACCCAACTCCTACAATGAGCAGTTCTTC. The encoded protein is CASSLESGPNSYNEQFF. Full variable domain (rest looked up from reference TRBV5-1 and TRBJ2-1): KAGVTQTPRYLIKTRGQQVTLSCSPISGHRSVSWYQQTPGQGLQFLFEYFSETQRNKGNFPGRFSGRQFSNSRSEMNVSTLELGDSALYLCASSLESGPNSYNEQFFGPGTRLTVL.

There are many counts of this clonotype. The CDR3 region has the DNA TGTGCCAGCAGCTTAATAGTTGGAGTCTCGGGCGAGCAGTACTTC. Amino acids: CASSLIVGVSGEQYF. The rearrangement uses TRBV11-2 and TRBJ2-7; D not certain. The CDR3 consists of 15 residues. V shed 2 bases and J shed 6 bases, with 17 bases lying between them. Per the germline V gene, CDR1 is SGHAT and CDR2 is FQNNGV.

The sample holds many counts of this clonotype. The rearrangement links TRBV6-5 to TRBJ2-7; 8 bases fit TRBD1. V gave up 0 bases and J gave up 0 bases; unmatched junction bases: 4. The CDR3 runs 16 residues. Germline loops: CDR1 MNHEY, CDR2 SVGAGI. This CDR3 reads CASSYSRQGSSYEQYF. The CDR3 region has the DNA TGTGCCAGCAGTTACTCGAGACAGGGGAGCTCCTACGAGCAGTACTTC.

This clonotype was seen only a few times. This sequence joins TRBV20-1 and TRBJ2-6; perhaps D is TRBD1 or TRBD2 (5 bases each). The CDR3 is 15 residues long. The V gene's germline CDR1 is DFQATT and CDR2 SNEGSKA (reference sequence). The V end lost 8 bases, the J end lost 3 bases, and 17 bases lay between the germline ends. Here the CDR3 DNA reads TGCAGTACTGCTAGCCGGGGCAGTGGGGCCAACGTCCTGACTTTC. Protein: CSTASRGSGANVLTF.

This clonotype was seen once. The junction and the germline gene differ at one end; a read error may be behind it. V and J are TRBV5-1 and TRBJ2-5, with TRBD2 as a possible D gene (5 bases). The germline V gene encodes CDR1 SGHRS and CDR2 YFSETQ. The CDR3 sequence is 14 residues long. Written as DNA, the CDR3 is TGCGCCAGCAGCCAATTCGGGGTTGGAGAGGCCCAGTACTTC. Encoded protein: CASSQFGVGEAQYF.

The sample holds many counts of this clonotype. CDR3 coding DNA: TGTGCCAGCAGTTACCTCATAACAGGGGATAACAATGAGCAGTTCTTC. Protein sequence: CASSYLITGDNNEQFF. The chain links TRBV6-5 to TRBJ2-1; TRBD1 matches 7 bases. The CDR3 has 16 amino acids. After removal of 2 bases from V and 5 bases from J, the junction contained 9 bases not matched to a gene. Germline V gene lookup returns CDR1 MNHEY and CDR2 SVGAGI.

J is TRBJ2-3 and V is TRBV20-1, with 7 positions matching TRBD2. There are 14 residues in the CDR3. Looked up from germline, CDR1 is DFQATT and CDR2 is SNEGSKA (reference sequence). V was clipped by 4 bases and J by 3 bases; unmatched bases: 7. The CDR3 spells CSANYPGGTDTQYF. The CDR3 DNA reads as TGCAGTGCTAATTATCCGGGGGGAACAGATACGCAGTATTTT.

This chain links TRBV4-3 with TRBJ1-5; D possibly corresponds to TRBD1 (6 bases). Germline-derived CDR1 and CDR2 are LGHNA and YSLEER. The CDR3 spans 15 residues. The V end was cut by 4 bases, the J end by 5 bases, with 15 bases between. In nucleotides, the CDR3 is TGCGCCAGCAGCCCGAAACAGGGTCAGGATCAGCCCCAGCATTTT. Protein sequence: CASSPKQGQDQPQHF.

This clonotype was seen a single time. CDR3 amino acids: CATSQISAPYYGELFF. Written as DNA, the CDR3 is TGTGCCACGAGCCAAATAAGCGCCCCTTACTACGGGGAGCTGTTTTTT. The chain combines TRBV15 with TRBJ2-2; D is uncertain. Germline lookup yields CDR1 LNHNV and CDR2 YYDKDF (reference sequence). V gave up 9 bases and J gave up 7 bases, with 24 bases separating them. The CDR3 is made up of 16 amino acids.

This chain uses TRBV29-1 with TRBJ1-1, with D perhaps matching TRBD1 (5 bases). The ends were cut back, 6 bases at V and 0 bases at J, with 17 bases in the middle. The CDR3 is made up of 15 amino acids. The V gene's germline CDR1 is SQVTM and CDR2 ANQGSEA. Here the CDR3 DNA reads TGCAGCGTAACCCAATCCGGGACCCTGAACACTGAAGCTTTCTTT. Protein: CSVTQSGTLNTEAFF.

The V and J genes are TRBV25-1 and TRBJ2-3; TRBD1 aligns across 9 bases. The trim removed 6 bases at V and 1 base at J, leaving 8 bases unmatched. The germline V gene encodes CDR1 MGHDK and CDR2 SYGVNS. This CDR3 spans 16 amino acids. The CDR3 here is CASSATGGGGTDTQYF. CDR3 DNA sequence: TGTGCCAGCAGCGCCACAGGGGGCGGAGGCACAGATACGCAGTATTTT. Using reference TRBV25-1 and TRBJ2-3 for the parts outside the CDR3, the full variable domain is EADIYQTPRYLVIGTGKKITLECSQTMGHDKMYWYQQDPGMELHLIHYSYGVNSTEKGDLSSESTVSRIRTEHFPLTLESARPSHTSQYLCASSATGGGGTDTQYFGPGTRLTVL.

This clonotype came up many times. The chain recombines TRBV5-1 with TRBJ2-7; unclear D gene. The CDR3 totals 14 residues. The germline gives CDR1 SGHRS, CDR2 YFSETQ. Trimming removed 2 bases from V and 0 bases from J, with 9 bases in between. The chain's CDR3 is CASSFHGVSYEQYV. CDR3 nucleotide sequence: TGCGCCAGCAGCTTTCATGGGGTCTCCTACGAGCAGTACGTC.

This clonotype was recorded many times. The CDR3: CASSPPGQGSTEAFF. The CDR3, as DNA: TGTGCCAGCAGTCCTCCGGGACAGGGGAGCACTGAAGCTTTCTTT. J is TRBJ1-1 and V is TRBV6-1, with 10 bases matching TRBD1. This CDR3 region has 15 residues. V gave up 5 bases and J gave up 4 bases; unmatched junction bases: 7. Germline V gives CDR1 MNHNS, CDR2 SASEGT.

This clonotype was recorded many times. This chain connects TRBV20-1 to TRBJ1-2, with D unclear. The CDR3 totals 11 residues. V was shortened by 6 bases and J by 3 bases, with 8 bases between the two germline ends. CDR1 and CDR2 (germline): DFQATT, SNEGSKA (reference sequence). DNA of the CDR3: TGCAGTGCCCGGCGGGACTATGGCTACACCTTC. Encoded protein: CSARRDYGYTF.

V is TRBV20-1 and J is TRBJ2-1; TRBD2 agrees at 9 bases. This CDR3 is built from 15 residues. Germline CDR1 and CDR2: DFQATT and SNEGSKA (reference sequence). V shed 4 bases and J 3 bases; nucleotides not matched to a gene: 7. CDR3 coding DNA: TGCAGTGCTAATCGACTAGCGGATAACTACAATGAGCAGTTCTTC. It encodes CSANRLADNYNEQFF.

V and J are TRBV6-5 and TRBJ2-6, with D tentatively TRBD1 (6 bases). V was cut by 0 bases and J by 0 bases, with 9 bases left in between. The CDR3 totals 17 residues. CDR1 and CDR2 (germline): MNHEY, SVGAGI. CDR3: CASSYSVRGSGANVLTF. In nucleotides, the CDR3 is TGTGCCAGCAGTTACTCGGTCAGGGGCTCTGGGGCCAACGTCCTGACTTTC.

This clonotype has just a few counts. The chain links TRBV10-3 to TRBJ1-1, with D unclear. This CDR3 has 11 amino acids. The germline V and J ends were trimmed by 6 bases and 1 base, with 3 bases remaining between them. Germline V gene sequence: CDR1 ENHRY, CDR2 SYGVKD. CDR3 coding DNA: TGTGCCATCAGACAGAACACTGAAGCTTTCTTT. It translates to CAIRQNTEAFF.

V gene TRBV28 combines with J gene TRBJ2-4; the match to TRBD1 covers 9 bases. Trimming at V came to 5 bases and at J to 1 base, leaving 3 bases not matched to a gene. From germline, CDR1 is MDHEN and CDR2 SYDVKM. The CDR3 loop spans 15 amino acids. The CDR3 DNA reads as TGTGCCAGCAGTCGGACAGGGGATGCCAAAAACATTCAGTACTTC. Its protein is CASSRTGDAKNIQYF. Supplemented by reference TRBV28 and TRBJ2-4, the full variable domain reads DVKVTQSSRYLVKRTGEKVFLECVQDMDHENMFWYRQDPGLGLRLIYFSYDVKMKEKGDIPEGYSVSREKKERFSLILESASTNQTSMYLCASSRTGDAKNIQYFGAGTRLSVL.

The rearrangement uses TRBV30 and TRBJ2-7; 7 positions agree with TRBD1. Per germline, CDR1 GTSNPN and CDR2 SVGIG (reference sequence). The CDR3 length is 13 residues. The junction had 9 bases not matched to a gene; V was cut back by 5 bases and J by 5 bases. CDR3 in DNA: TGTGCCTGGGACCGCAGGGGGATCAACGAGCAGTACTTC. This gives the protein CAWDRRGINEQYF.